The T cell receptor (beta chain) described here comes from a study of OX40 agonist ivuxolimab in advanced cancers. Turning to the study itself: Patients received ivuxolimab, an intravenous treatment, every 2 weeks at 0.01 to 10 mg/kg.

J gave up 4 bases and V 3 bases, and 4 bases lay outside the gene matches. In germline, CDR1 is KGHSH, CDR2 LQKENI. The CDR3 loop spans 15 amino acids. Study-level findings and limits: The mean number of expanded clones was higher in CD8+ T cells than in CD4+.

Regarding this clone: Its matching antigen is unknown.

Data came from immunoSEQ multiplex PCR; TCRdb stores just in-frame clones and leaves some out. Counted here are about 66,000 clones, roughly 85% occurring once; the ten biggest clones make up approximately 3.8%. The V and J genes are TRBV18 and TRBJ2-1; 9 bases map to TRBD1. The TCR was taken from an adult with an advanced solid tumor such as melanoma, head and neck, liver or kidney cancer. Material: CD4+ or CD8+ T cells sorted from blood, obtained in a trial of the OX40 agonist ivuxolimab. CDR3 nucleotides: TGTGCCAGCTCACCCCCCGGGACAGGGTACAATGAGCAGTTCTTC. This sequence encodes CASSPPGTGYNEQFF.